This T cell receptor (beta chain) was retrieved from a study of regulatory T cells in long-lasting Graves disease. Time point noted: newly diagnosed GD, antithyroid drugs for less than 3 months. RNA extracted from PBMCs served as the sequencing template. HTBI primers from iRepertoire and Arm-PCR of CDR3 regions yielded the TCR beta libraries. MiXCR, applied by TCRdb to the multiplex PCR reads, yields one record per CDR3 protein. This table has over 350,000 distinct CDR3 sequences, approximately 16% appearing once. The V and J ends lost 0 bases and 8 bases respectively, with 11 bases between them. The CDR3 length is 13 residues. Germline V gives CDR1 MNHNS, CDR2 SASEGT. This clonotype was found many times. These data also featured in a second study, about T cells in Graves' hyperthyroidism and ophthalmopathy. This second report adds: Among clonotypes expanded in thyroid above 0.001, most were also found in blood.

This sequence joins TRBV6-1 and TRBJ2-7; D is undetermined. This TCR was sampled from a woman aged 40-49 years with Graves disease. The specimen comprised peripheral blood mononuclear cells (PBMCs), sampled at new diagnosis, from a patient treated with antithyroid drugs. The CDR3 coding sequence is TGTGCCAGCAGTGAAGCTACCCAGCACCAGCAGTACTTC. Translation gives CASSEATQHQQYF.